One TCR beta chain is described in this entry. These data come from a study of cytomegalovirus exposure and HLA in healthy donors. The CDR3 is made up of 14 amino acids. V lost 8 bases, J lost 5 bases, and 16 bases lay in between. The germline CDR1 and CDR2 sequences are MNHEY and SMNVEV (reference sequence). PCR was performed using 60 Vbeta and 13 Jbeta primers. Produced via immunoSEQ multiplex PCR; TCRdb's table is partial and in-frame only. The table records approximately 140,000 clones, 80% of them present only once. This chain joins TRBV27 and TRBJ2-1, with D possibly being TRBD2 (6 bases). Sequenced material: PBMCs. This receptor was identified in a woman in her thirties or forties in good health and CMV-seronegative. The CDR3 region is CASEGGSEHNEQFF. In DNA, the CDR3 is TGTGCCAGCGAGGGAGGTAGCGAGCACAATGAGCAGTTCTTC.